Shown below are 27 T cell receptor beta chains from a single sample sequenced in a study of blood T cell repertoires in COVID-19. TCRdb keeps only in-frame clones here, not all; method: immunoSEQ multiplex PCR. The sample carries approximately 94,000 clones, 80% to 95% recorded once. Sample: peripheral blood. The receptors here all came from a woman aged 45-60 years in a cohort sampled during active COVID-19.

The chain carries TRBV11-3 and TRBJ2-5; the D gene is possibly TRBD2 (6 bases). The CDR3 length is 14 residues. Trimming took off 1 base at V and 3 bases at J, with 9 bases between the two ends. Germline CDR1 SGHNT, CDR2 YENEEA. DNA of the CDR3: TGTGCCAGCAGCTTAGGGAGGGCAAAAGAGACCCAGTACTTC. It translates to CASSLGRAKETQYF.

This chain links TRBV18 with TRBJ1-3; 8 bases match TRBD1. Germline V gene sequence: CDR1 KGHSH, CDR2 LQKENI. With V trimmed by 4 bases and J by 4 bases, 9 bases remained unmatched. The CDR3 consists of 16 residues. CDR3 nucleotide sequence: TGTGCCAGCTCACTCCAGGACAGGGAAACAGGAAACACCATATATTTT. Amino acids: CASSLQDRETGNTIYF.

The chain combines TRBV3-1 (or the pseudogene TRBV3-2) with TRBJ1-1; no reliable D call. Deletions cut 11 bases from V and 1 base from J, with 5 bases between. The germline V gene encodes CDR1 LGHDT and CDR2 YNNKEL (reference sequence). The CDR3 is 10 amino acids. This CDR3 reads CAGGNTEAFF. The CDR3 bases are TGTGCCGGAGGGAACACTGAAGCTTTCTTT.

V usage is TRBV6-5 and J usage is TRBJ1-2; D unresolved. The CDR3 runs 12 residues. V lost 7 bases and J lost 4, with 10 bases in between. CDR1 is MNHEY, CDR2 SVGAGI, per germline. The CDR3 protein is CASMRDTYGYTF. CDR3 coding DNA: TGTGCCAGCATGAGGGATACCTATGGCTACACCTTC.

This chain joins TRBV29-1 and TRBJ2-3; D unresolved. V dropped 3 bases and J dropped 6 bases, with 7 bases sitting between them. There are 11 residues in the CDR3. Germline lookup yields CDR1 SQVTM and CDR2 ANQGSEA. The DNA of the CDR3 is TGCAGCGTTGACATTGTGGATACGCAGTATTTT. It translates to CSVDIVDTQYF.

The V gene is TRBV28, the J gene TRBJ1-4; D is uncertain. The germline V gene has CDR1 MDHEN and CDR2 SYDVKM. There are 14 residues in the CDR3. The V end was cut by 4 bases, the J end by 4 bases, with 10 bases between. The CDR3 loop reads CASSSVYLNEKLFF. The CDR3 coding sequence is TGTGCCAGCAGTTCCGTATATCTTAATGAAAAACTGTTTTTT.

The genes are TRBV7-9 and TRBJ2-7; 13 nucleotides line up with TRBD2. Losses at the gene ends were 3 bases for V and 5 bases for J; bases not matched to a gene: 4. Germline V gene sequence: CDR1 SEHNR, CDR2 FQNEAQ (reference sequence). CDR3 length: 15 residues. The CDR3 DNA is TGTGCCAGCAGCTTGTTCGGGACTAGCGGGAACGAGCAGTACTTC. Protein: CASSLFGTSGNEQYF.

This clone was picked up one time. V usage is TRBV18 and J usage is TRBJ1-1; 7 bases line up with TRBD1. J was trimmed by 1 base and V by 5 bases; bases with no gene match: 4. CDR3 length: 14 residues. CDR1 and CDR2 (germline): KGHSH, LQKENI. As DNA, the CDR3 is TGTGCCAGCTCAGAACAGGGGCCGAACACTGAAGCTTTCTTT. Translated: CASSEQGPNTEAFF. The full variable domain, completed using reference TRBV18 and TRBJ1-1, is NAGVMQNPRHLVRRRGQEARLRCSPMKGHSHVYWYRQLPEEGLKFMVYLQKENIIDESGMPKERFSAEFPKEGPSILRIQQVVRGDSAAYFCASSEQGPNTEAFFGQGTRLTVV.

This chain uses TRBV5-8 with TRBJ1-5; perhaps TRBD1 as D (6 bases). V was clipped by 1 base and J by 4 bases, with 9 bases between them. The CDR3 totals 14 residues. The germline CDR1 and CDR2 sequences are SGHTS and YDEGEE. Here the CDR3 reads CASSLLGGNQPQHF. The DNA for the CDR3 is TGTGCCAGCAGCTTGCTAGGGGGTAATCAGCCCCAGCATTTT.

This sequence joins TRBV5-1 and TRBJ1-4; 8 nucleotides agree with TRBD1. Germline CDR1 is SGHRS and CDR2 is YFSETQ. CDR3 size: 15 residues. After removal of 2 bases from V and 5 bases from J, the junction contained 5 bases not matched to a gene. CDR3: CASSFDRGANEKLFF. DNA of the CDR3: TGCGCCAGCAGCTTCGACAGGGGTGCCAATGAAAAACTGTTTTTT.

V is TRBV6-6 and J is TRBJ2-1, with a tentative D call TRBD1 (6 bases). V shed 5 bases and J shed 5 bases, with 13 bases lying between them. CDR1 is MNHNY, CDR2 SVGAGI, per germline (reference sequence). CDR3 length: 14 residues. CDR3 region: CASSNREGNNEQFF. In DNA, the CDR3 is TGTGCCAGCAGTAACAGGGAAGGTAACAATGAGCAGTTCTTC.

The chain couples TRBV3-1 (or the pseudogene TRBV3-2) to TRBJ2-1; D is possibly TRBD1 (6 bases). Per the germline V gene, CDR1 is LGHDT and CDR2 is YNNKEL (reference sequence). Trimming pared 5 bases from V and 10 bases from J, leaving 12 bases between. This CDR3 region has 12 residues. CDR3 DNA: TGTGCCAGCAGCATGAGGGGGTCAGAGCAGTTCTTC. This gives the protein CASSMRGSEQFF.

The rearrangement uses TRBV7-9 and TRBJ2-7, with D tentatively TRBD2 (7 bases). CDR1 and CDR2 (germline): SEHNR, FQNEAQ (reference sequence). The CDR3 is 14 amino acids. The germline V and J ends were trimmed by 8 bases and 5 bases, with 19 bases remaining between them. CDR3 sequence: CASALGGGTDEQYF. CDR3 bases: TGTGCCAGCGCCCTAGGGGGGGGAACTGACGAGCAGTACTTC.

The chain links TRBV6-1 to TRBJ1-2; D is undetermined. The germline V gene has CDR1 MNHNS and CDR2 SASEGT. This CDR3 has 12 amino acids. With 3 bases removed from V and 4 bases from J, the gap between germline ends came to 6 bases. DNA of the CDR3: TGTGCCAGCAGTGACGACATCTATGGCTACACCTTC. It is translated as CASSDDIYGYTF.

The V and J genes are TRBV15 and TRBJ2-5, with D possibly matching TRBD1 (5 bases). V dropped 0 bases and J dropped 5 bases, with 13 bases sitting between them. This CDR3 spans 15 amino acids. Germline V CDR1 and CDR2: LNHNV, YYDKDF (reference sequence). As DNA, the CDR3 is TGTGCCACCAGCAGAGATGGGCAGGGTTTGGAGACCCAGTACTTC. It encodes CATSRDGQGLETQYF.

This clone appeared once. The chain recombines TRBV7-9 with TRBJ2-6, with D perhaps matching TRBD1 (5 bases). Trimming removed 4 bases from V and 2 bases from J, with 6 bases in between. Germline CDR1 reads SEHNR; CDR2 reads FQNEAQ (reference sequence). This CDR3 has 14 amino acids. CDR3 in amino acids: CASSSRAGANVLTF. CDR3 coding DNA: TGTGCCAGCAGCTCCAGGGCTGGGGCCAACGTCCTGACTTTC. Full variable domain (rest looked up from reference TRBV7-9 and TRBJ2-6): DTGVSQNPRHKITKRGQNVTFRCDPISEHNRLYWYRQTLGQGPEFLTYFQNEAQLEKSRLLSDRFSAERPKGSFSTLEIQRTEQGDSAMYLCASSSRAGANVLTFGAGSRLTVL.

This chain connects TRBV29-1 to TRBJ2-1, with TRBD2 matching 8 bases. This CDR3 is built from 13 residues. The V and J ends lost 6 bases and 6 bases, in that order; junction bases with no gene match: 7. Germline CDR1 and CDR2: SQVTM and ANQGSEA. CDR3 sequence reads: CSVAGLAGNEQFF. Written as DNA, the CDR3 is TGCAGCGTCGCTGGACTAGCCGGCAATGAGCAGTTCTTC.

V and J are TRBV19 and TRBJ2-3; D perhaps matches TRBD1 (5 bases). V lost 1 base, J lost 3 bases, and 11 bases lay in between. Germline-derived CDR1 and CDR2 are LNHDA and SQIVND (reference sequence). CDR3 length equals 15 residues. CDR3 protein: CASSIGRGWTDTQYF. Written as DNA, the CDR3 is TGTGCCAGTAGTATAGGAAGGGGCTGGACAGATACGCAGTATTTT.

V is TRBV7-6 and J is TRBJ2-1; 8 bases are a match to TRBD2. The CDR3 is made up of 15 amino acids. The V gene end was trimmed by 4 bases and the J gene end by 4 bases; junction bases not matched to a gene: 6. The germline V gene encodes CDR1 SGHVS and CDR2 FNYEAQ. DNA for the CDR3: TGTGCCAGCAGCTCAACTAGCGGCGGATACAATGAGCAGTTCTTC. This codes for CASSSTSGGYNEQFF.

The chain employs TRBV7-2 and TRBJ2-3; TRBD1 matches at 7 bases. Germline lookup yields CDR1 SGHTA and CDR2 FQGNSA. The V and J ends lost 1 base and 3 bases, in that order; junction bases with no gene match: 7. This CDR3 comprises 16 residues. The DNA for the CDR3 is TGTGCCAGCAGCTTAGGTCCAGGGGGAAGGACAGATACGCAGTATTTT. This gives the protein CASSLGPGGRTDTQYF.

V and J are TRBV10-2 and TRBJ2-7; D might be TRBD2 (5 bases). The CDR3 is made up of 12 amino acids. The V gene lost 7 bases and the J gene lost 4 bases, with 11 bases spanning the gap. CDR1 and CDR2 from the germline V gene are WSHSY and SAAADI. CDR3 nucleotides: TGCGCCAGCACCGACCGCGGGTACGAGCAGTACTTC. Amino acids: CASTDRGYEQYF.

Here the CDR3 DNA reads TGTGCCAGCAGTCCGCGGGGGGTTAACTATGGCTACACCTTC. Encoded protein: CASSPRGVNYGYTF. The rearrangement links TRBV6-2 or TRBV6-3 to TRBJ1-2; D possibly corresponds to TRBD1 (5 bases). Looked up from germline, CDR1 is MNHEY and CDR2 is SVGEGT. The CDR3 is 14 amino acids. V shed 5 bases and J shed 1 base, with 11 bases lying between them.

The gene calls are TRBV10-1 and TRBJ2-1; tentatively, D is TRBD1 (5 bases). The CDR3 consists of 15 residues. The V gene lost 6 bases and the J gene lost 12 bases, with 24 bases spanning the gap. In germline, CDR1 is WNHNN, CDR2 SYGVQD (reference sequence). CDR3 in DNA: TGCGCCAGCAGCCCAGCCGTAGGGGATAATTTTGGGCAGTTCTTC. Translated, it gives CASSPAVGDNFGQFF.

CDR3: CASRGTGNAEKLFF. CDR3 in DNA: TGTGCCAGTAGGGGGACAGGTAATGCGGAAAAACTGTTTTTT. The chain joins TRBV19 to TRBJ1-4; 8 bases line up with TRBD1. The CDR3 totals 14 residues. The trim removed 6 bases at V and 8 bases at J, leaving 8 bases unmatched. Germline-derived CDR1 and CDR2 are LNHDA and SQIVND (reference sequence).

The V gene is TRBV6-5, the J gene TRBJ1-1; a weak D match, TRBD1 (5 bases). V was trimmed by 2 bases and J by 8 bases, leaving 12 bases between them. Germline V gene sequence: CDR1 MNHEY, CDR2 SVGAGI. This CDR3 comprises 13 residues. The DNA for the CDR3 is TGTGCCAGCAGTTACGACAGCGTTCAAGAAGCTTTCTTT. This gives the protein CASSYDSVQEAFF.

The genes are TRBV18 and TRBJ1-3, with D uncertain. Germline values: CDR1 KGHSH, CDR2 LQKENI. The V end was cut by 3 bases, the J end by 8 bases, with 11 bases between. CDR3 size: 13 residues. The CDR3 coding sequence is TGTGCCAGCTCACCGGGAGGGCTAGACACCATATATTTT. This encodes CASSPGGLDTIYF.

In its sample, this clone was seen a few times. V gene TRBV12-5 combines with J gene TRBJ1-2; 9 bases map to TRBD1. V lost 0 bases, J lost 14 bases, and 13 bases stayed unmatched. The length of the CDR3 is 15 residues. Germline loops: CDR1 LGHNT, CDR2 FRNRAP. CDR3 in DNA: TGTGCTAGTGGTTTGGTAGCAAATACAGGGGGCCCAATTACCTTC. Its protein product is CASGLVANTGGPITF.